Below, one T cell receptor beta chain is given with its context. Its target is not known. The data were obtained in a study of blood T cells in healthy people across ages. Overall study results and limits: No conclusive comparison of naive versus antigen-experienced cells was possible with unsorted PBMCs.

The CDR3 is 13 residues long. Looked up from germline, CDR1 is SGHVS and CDR2 is FQNEAQ. A second PCR, run for about 7 to 11 cycles, used a sample-barcoded 5' primer plus a J-beta primer mix. TCRdb reprocessed the 5' RACE reads with MiXCR, giving one entry per CDR3 protein. The sample consists of about 760,000 distinct CDR3 sequences, roughly three fifths of them appearing once. The chain couples TRBV7-8 to TRBJ2-4; D unresolved. Matching the DNA end better, TRBJ2-5 makes the J call doubtful. Material: blood. The source of this sequence is a middle-aged man in good health. The CDR3 region has the DNA TGTGCCAGCAGCTTTGGCGAATGGGAGACCCAGTACTTC. Amino acids: CASSFGEWETQYF.